This is a list of T cell receptor beta chains from one sample in a study of blood T cell repertoires in COVID-19. Produced via immunoSEQ multiplex PCR; TCRdb's table is partial and in-frame only. The sample lists some 300,000 clones, 90% occurring once. Sequenced sample: peripheral blood. All receptors come from a woman in her thirties or forties with COVID-19, enrolled during active disease. The CDR3 runs from the conserved cysteine through the conserved F or W. A D gene is named only where the DNA matches it firmly. Clone size is given for some rows only: seen once, a few or many times, or a class if the clone is expanded.

clone_size: -; v_call: TRBV28; cdr3_length: 13; j_call: TRBJ1-2; d_call: TRBD1; cdr3_aa: CASSFDRDYGYTF; cdr3_nt: TGTGCCAGCAGTTTTGACAGGGACTATGGCTACACCTTC
clone_size: -; v_call: TRBV29-1; cdr3_length: 14; j_call: TRBJ1-1; d_call: -; cdr3_aa: CSVVPDSDNTEAFF; cdr3_nt: TGCAGCGTTGTGCCTGACAGTGATAACACTGAAGCTTTCTTT
clone_size: -; v_call: TRBV6-2/TRBV6-3; cdr3_length: 14; j_call: TRBJ1-2; d_call: -; cdr3_aa: CASSPRTVYYGYTF; cdr3_nt: TGTGCCAGCAGTCCACGGACAGTCTACTATGGCTACACCTTC
clone_size: -; v_call: TRBV12-3/TRBV12-4; cdr3_length: 13; j_call: TRBJ1-1; d_call: -; cdr3_aa: CASSLEGGTEAFF; cdr3_nt: TGTGCCAGCAGTTTAGAGGGCGGGACTGAAGCTTTCTTT
clone_size: -; v_call: TRBV7-9; cdr3_length: 16; j_call: TRBJ2-3; d_call: TRBD2; cdr3_aa: CASSRSGGARADTQYF; cdr3_nt: TGTGCCAGCAGCCGGAGCGGGGGGGCCCGTGCAGATACGCAGTATTTT
clone_size: -; v_call: TRBV27; cdr3_length: 15; j_call: TRBJ2-7; d_call: TRBD1; cdr3_aa: CASSPSGQGWREQYF; cdr3_nt: TGTGCCAGCAGTCCCTCAGGACAGGGATGGCGCGAGCAGTACTTC
clone_size: few; v_call: TRBV12-3/TRBV12-4; cdr3_length: 13; j_call: TRBJ1-1; d_call: -; cdr3_aa: CASSFSGDTEAFF; cdr3_nt: TGTGCCAGCAGTTTTTCAGGGGACACTGAAGCTTTCTTT
clone_size: -; v_call: TRBV7-9; cdr3_length: 15; j_call: TRBJ2-7; d_call: TRBD1; cdr3_aa: CASSVTGTDSYEQYF; cdr3_nt: TGTGCCAGCAGCGTAACCGGGACAGACTCCTACGAGCAGTACTTC
clone_size: -; v_call: TRBV18; cdr3_length: 13; j_call: TRBJ1-1; d_call: TRBD1; cdr3_aa: CASSPGTGTEAFF; cdr3_nt: TGTGCCAGCTCACCTGGGACAGGCACTGAAGCTTTCTTT
clone_size: -; v_call: TRBV28; cdr3_length: 13; j_call: TRBJ1-1; d_call: -; cdr3_aa: CASREQGNTEAFF; cdr3_nt: TGTGCCAGCAGGGAACAGGGTAACACTGAAGCTTTCTTT
clone_size: -; v_call: TRBV18; cdr3_length: 14; j_call: TRBJ1-2; d_call: -; cdr3_aa: CASSLNRDTYGYTF; cdr3_nt: TGTGCCAGCTCACTAAACCGGGACACCTATGGCTACACCTTC
clone_size: -; v_call: TRBV11-1; cdr3_length: 14; j_call: TRBJ1-2; d_call: TRBD1; cdr3_aa: CASSSTTGHYGYTF; cdr3_nt: TGTGCCAGCAGCTCCACGACAGGGCACTATGGCTACACCTTC
clone_size: -; v_call: TRBV2; cdr3_length: 17; j_call: TRBJ2-7; d_call: TRBD2; cdr3_aa: CASSDGGLAGLSYEQYF; cdr3_nt: TGTGCCAGCAGTGACGGAGGACTAGCGGGACTTTCCTACGAGCAGTACTTC
clone_size: -; v_call: TRBV4-3; cdr3_length: 16; j_call: TRBJ2-7; d_call: TRBD1; cdr3_aa: CASSQDLRDSWDEQYF; cdr3_nt: TGCGCCAGCAGCCAAGATCTTAGGGACAGCTGGGACGAGCAGTACTTC
clone_size: -; v_call: TRBV28; cdr3_length: 15; j_call: TRBJ2-2; d_call: -; cdr3_aa: CASSLGGANTGELFF; cdr3_nt: TGTGCCAGCAGTTTGGGCGGGGCCAACACCGGGGAGCTGTTTTTT
clone_size: -; v_call: TRBV27; cdr3_length: 17; j_call: TRBJ2-1; d_call: -; cdr3_aa: CASTLRVNPTTYNEQFF; cdr3_nt: TGTGCCAGCACCCTTAGGGTGAATCCGACTACCTACAATGAGCAGTTCTTC
clone_size: -; v_call: TRBV28; cdr3_length: 14; j_call: TRBJ2-1; d_call: -; cdr3_aa: CASSYSSVHNEQFF; cdr3_nt: TGTGCCAGCAGTTACAGTTCAGTCCACAATGAGCAGTTCTTC
clone_size: few; v_call: TRBV5-1; cdr3_length: 14; j_call: TRBJ1-1; d_call: TRBD1; cdr3_aa: CASSLSGTGGLAFF; cdr3_nt: TGCGCCAGCAGCTTGAGCGGGACAGGGGGCCTAGCTTTCTTT
clone_size: -; v_call: TRBV29-1; cdr3_length: 14; j_call: TRBJ1-5; d_call: -; cdr3_aa: CSAILQGSNQPQHF; cdr3_nt: TGCAGCGCTATCCTACAGGGTTCCAATCAGCCCCAGCATTTT
clone_size: -; v_call: TRBV6-6; cdr3_length: 15; j_call: TRBJ2-7; d_call: TRBD2; cdr3_aa: CASSRLAGGLYEQYF; cdr3_nt: TGTGCCAGCAGCCGACTAGCGGGAGGGCTCTACGAGCAGTACTTC
clone_size: -; v_call: TRBV2; cdr3_length: 14; j_call: TRBJ1-6; d_call: -; cdr3_aa: CASSGNRESFSLHF; cdr3_nt: TGTGCCAGCAGTGGGAACAGGGAGTCTTTCTCCCTCCACTTT
clone_size: -; v_call: TRBV7-9; cdr3_length: 15; j_call: TRBJ1-3; d_call: -; cdr3_aa: CASSLGGRGGNTIYF; cdr3_nt: TGTGCCAGCAGCTTAGGCGGCAGGGGAGGAAACACCATATATTTT
clone_size: once; v_call: TRBV27; cdr3_length: 17; j_call: TRBJ2-2; d_call: -; cdr3_aa: CASSFGWGVTNTGELFF; cdr3_nt: TGTGCCAGCAGTTTTGGGTGGGGGGTTACGAACACCGGGGAGCTGTTTTTT
clone_size: -; v_call: TRBV5-1; cdr3_length: 15; j_call: TRBJ2-3; d_call: TRBD2; cdr3_aa: CASSLEGGSGDTQYF; cdr3_nt: TGCGCCAGCAGCTTGGAGGGCGGGAGTGGAGATACGCAGTATTTT
clone_size: -; v_call: TRBV4-3; cdr3_length: 14; j_call: TRBJ2-7; d_call: TRBD1; cdr3_aa: CASSQHSQGYEQYF; cdr3_nt: TGCGCCAGCAGCCAACATTCACAGGGGTACGAGCAGTACTTC
clone_size: -; v_call: TRBV6-4; cdr3_length: 14; j_call: TRBJ2-2; d_call: -; cdr3_aa: CASSDSSDTGELFF; cdr3_nt: TGTGCCAGCAGTGACTCGAGCGACACCGGGGAGCTGTTTTTT
clone_size: -; v_call: TRBV28; cdr3_length: 16; j_call: TRBJ1-3; d_call: -; cdr3_aa: CASSPAYQGAGNTIYF; cdr3_nt: TGTGCCAGCAGTCCAGCTTATCAAGGGGCCGGAAACACCATATATTTT
clone_size: -; v_call: TRBV9; cdr3_length: 13; j_call: TRBJ1-1; d_call: TRBD1; cdr3_aa: CASSVEEGARAFF; cdr3_nt: TGTGCCAGCAGCGTAGAGGAGGGGGCCCGAGCTTTCTTT
clone_size: -; v_call: TRBV27; cdr3_length: 18; j_call: TRBJ2-3; d_call: TRBD2; cdr3_aa: CASSPRLAGATTTNTQYF; cdr3_nt: TGTGCCAGCAGTCCCCGACTAGCGGGGGCCACTACCACCAATACGCAGTATTTT
clone_size: -; v_call: TRBV11-2; cdr3_length: 16; j_call: TRBJ2-7; d_call: TRBD2; cdr3_aa: CASSLRWTAGALEQYF; cdr3_nt: TGTGCCAGCAGCCTCCGTTGGACAGCGGGGGCTCTCGAGCAGTACTTC
clone_size: -; v_call: TRBV6-5; cdr3_length: 14; j_call: TRBJ2-7; d_call: TRBD2; cdr3_aa: CASNQLGGVQRQYF; cdr3_nt: TGTGCCAGCAATCAACTGGGGGGGGTCCAAAGGCAGTACTTC
clone_size: -; v_call: TRBV7-3; cdr3_length: 14; j_call: TRBJ2-3; d_call: -; cdr3_aa: CASSWPGNTDTQYF; cdr3_nt: TGTGCCAGCAGCTGGCCGGGGAACACAGATACGCAGTATTTT
clone_size: -; v_call: TRBV5-1; cdr3_length: 14; j_call: TRBJ1-2; d_call: -; cdr3_aa: CASSLAGANYGYTF; cdr3_nt: TGCGCCAGCAGCTTGGCCGGAGCTAACTATGGCTACACCTTC
clone_size: -; v_call: TRBV30; cdr3_length: 13; j_call: TRBJ2-7; d_call: TRBD2; cdr3_aa: CAWSRSTGTRQYF; cdr3_nt: TGTGCCTGGAGCCGATCGACCGGGACTAGGCAGTACTTC
clone_size: -; v_call: TRBV20-1; cdr3_length: 14; j_call: TRBJ1-1; d_call: -; cdr3_aa: CSASLQGTNTEAFF; cdr3_nt: TGCAGTGCTAGTCTCCAGGGAACGAACACTGAAGCTTTCTTT
clone_size: once; v_call: TRBV24-1; cdr3_length: 14; j_call: TRBJ1-5; d_call: -; cdr3_aa: CATSDPFGNQPQHF; cdr3_nt: TGTGCCACCAGTGATCCTTTCGGGAATCAGCCCCAGCATTTT
clone_size: -; v_call: TRBV2; cdr3_length: 12; j_call: TRBJ1-1; d_call: -; cdr3_aa: CASSEGVTEAFF; cdr3_nt: TGTGCCAGCAGTGAAGGCGTAACGGAAGCTTTCTTT
clone_size: once; v_call: TRBV28; cdr3_length: 14; j_call: TRBJ1-2; d_call: TRBD1; cdr3_aa: CASSSGTGGAGYTF; cdr3_nt: TGTGCCAGCAGTTCCGGGACAGGGGGCGCGGGCTACACCTTC
clone_size: -; v_call: TRBV18; cdr3_length: 15; j_call: TRBJ1-2; d_call: TRBD1; cdr3_aa: CASSPTEGQPYGYTF; cdr3_nt: TGTGCCAGCTCACCGACCGAGGGACAGCCCTATGGCTACACCTTC
clone_size: -; v_call: TRBV7-9; cdr3_length: 14; j_call: TRBJ1-2; d_call: TRBD1; cdr3_aa: CASSHGQGNYGYTF; cdr3_nt: TGTGCCAGCAGCCATGGACAGGGAAACTATGGCTACACCTTC
clone_size: -; v_call: TRBV6-5; cdr3_length: 12; j_call: TRBJ1-2; d_call: TRBD1; cdr3_aa: CASSDRVGGYTF; cdr3_nt: TGTGCCAGCAGCGACAGGGTGGGTGGCTACACCTTC
clone_size: -; v_call: TRBV2; cdr3_length: 11; j_call: TRBJ2-5; d_call: -; cdr3_aa: CASSAEETQYF; cdr3_nt: TGTGCCAGCAGTGCGGAAGAGACCCAGTACTTC
clone_size: once; v_call: TRBV3-1/TRBV3-2; cdr3_length: 14; j_call: TRBJ2-7; d_call: -; cdr3_aa: CASSPVAGSYEQYF; cdr3_nt: TGTGCCAGCAGCCCAGTCGCAGGATCCTACGAGCAGTACTTC
clone_size: -; v_call: TRBV25-1; cdr3_length: 15; j_call: TRBJ1-1; d_call: TRBD1; cdr3_aa: CASSAYRGGNTEAFF; cdr3_nt: TGTGCCAGCAGTGCCTACAGGGGAGGCAACACTGAAGCTTTCTTT
clone_size: -; v_call: TRBV5-6; cdr3_length: 15; j_call: TRBJ1-4; d_call: -; cdr3_aa: CASSSRTDFNEKLFF; cdr3_nt: TGTGCCAGCAGCTCCCGGACAGATTTTAATGAAAAACTGTTTTTT
clone_size: -; v_call: TRBV29-1; cdr3_length: 14; j_call: TRBJ2-5; d_call: TRBD2; cdr3_aa: CSVVGGRAQETQYF; cdr3_nt: TGCAGCGTTGTGGGGGGGAGGGCCCAAGAGACCCAGTACTTC
clone_size: -; v_call: TRBV7-9; cdr3_length: 15; j_call: TRBJ2-2; d_call: -; cdr3_aa: CASSWGQGSTGELFF; cdr3_nt: TGTGCCAGCAGCTGGGGGCAGGGAAGCACCGGGGAGCTGTTTTTT
clone_size: -; v_call: TRBV2; cdr3_length: 14; j_call: TRBJ2-2; d_call: -; cdr3_aa: CASSGLTNTGELFF; cdr3_nt: TGTGCCAGCAGTGGCCTTACAAACACCGGGGAGCTGTTTTTT
clone_size: -; v_call: TRBV7-9; cdr3_length: 14; j_call: TRBJ1-1; d_call: -; cdr3_aa: CASSLGAPNTEAFF; cdr3_nt: TGTGCCAGCAGCTTAGGGGCCCCCAACACTGAAGCTTTCTTT
clone_size: -; v_call: TRBV5-1; cdr3_length: 15; j_call: TRBJ2-7; d_call: TRBD2; cdr3_aa: CASSGTSGGVYEQYF; cdr3_nt: TGCGCCAGCAGCGGGACTAGCGGGGGGGTATACGAGCAGTACTTC
clone_size: -; v_call: TRBV19; cdr3_length: 16; j_call: TRBJ1-3; d_call: -; cdr3_aa: CASSTPRHSSGNTIYF; cdr3_nt: TGTGCCAGTAGTACCCCCCGACATTCCTCTGGAAACACCATATATTTT
clone_size: few; v_call: TRBV7-2; cdr3_length: 13; j_call: TRBJ1-2; d_call: -; cdr3_aa: CASSPSIRYGYTF; cdr3_nt: TGTGCCAGCAGTCCGTCGATACGGTATGGCTACACCTTC
clone_size: -; v_call: TRBV7-9; cdr3_length: 16; j_call: TRBJ2-1; d_call: -; cdr3_aa: CASSSSLPSSYNEQFF; cdr3_nt: TGTGCCAGCAGCTCTAGCCTACCGAGCTCCTACAATGAGCAGTTCTTC
clone_size: -; v_call: TRBV7-3; cdr3_length: 14; j_call: TRBJ2-1; d_call: -; cdr3_aa: CATSDGLRANEQFF; cdr3_nt: TGTGCCACCTCGGACGGACTAAGGGCCAATGAGCAGTTCTTC
clone_size: -; v_call: TRBV7-9; cdr3_length: 14; j_call: TRBJ1-4; d_call: TRBD1; cdr3_aa: CASIVDRGNEKLFF; cdr3_nt: TGTGCCAGCATCGTGGACAGGGGAAATGAAAAACTGTTTTTT
clone_size: -; v_call: TRBV28; cdr3_length: 12; j_call: TRBJ1-5; d_call: -; cdr3_aa: CASSLRPQPQHF; cdr3_nt: TGTGCCAGCAGTTTACGTCCTCAGCCCCAGCATTTT
clone_size: -; v_call: TRBV7-2; cdr3_length: 13; j_call: TRBJ1-5; d_call: -; cdr3_aa: CASSFRSNQPQHF; cdr3_nt: TGTGCCAGCAGCTTCCGGAGCAATCAGCCCCAGCATTTT
clone_size: -; v_call: TRBV19; cdr3_length: 14; j_call: TRBJ1-1; d_call: TRBD1; cdr3_aa: CASSIERQGPEAFF; cdr3_nt: TGTGCCAGTAGTATAGAACGACAGGGGCCTGAAGCTTTCTTT
clone_size: -; v_call: TRBV7-2; cdr3_length: 16; j_call: TRBJ2-7; d_call: -; cdr3_aa: CASSLAPAGRSYEQYF; cdr3_nt: TGTGCCAGCAGCTTAGCGCCCGCGGGCAGATCCTACGAGCAGTACTTC